The 14 T cell receptor beta chains reported below all come from one sample, sequenced in a study of T cell repertoires in cytomegalovirus infection. TCRdb called the reads again in MiXCR, with one record for every CDR3 protein. The sample includes 450,000 to 550,000 distinct CDR3 sequences, approximately 16% of them seen just once. The sequencing sample was made of CD8+ T cells from PBMCs. The receptor set was obtained from a human donor in good health (CMV status not recorded). Some clones in this sample may be carry-over from other donors' samples.

This clonotype was seen many times. The rearrangement uses TRBV7-6 and TRBJ2-7; D perhaps matches TRBD2 (7 bases). This CDR3 has 16 amino acids. With 1 base removed from V and 4 bases from J, the gap between germline ends came to 17 bases. Germline V gene lookup returns CDR1 SGHVS and CDR2 FNYEAQ. CDR3 protein: CASSLGRGGAIYEQYF. DNA of the CDR3: TGTGCCAGCAGCTTAGGGAGGGGGGGGGCCATTTACGAGCAGTACTTC.

This clonotype was detected only once. This chain connects TRBV9 to TRBJ2-3, with no clear D. The CDR3 is 16 residues long. Germline assignment: CDR1 SGDLS and CDR2 YYNGEE. V shed 0 bases and J shed 2 bases, with 13 bases lying between them. In DNA form, the CDR3 reads TGTGCCAGCAGCGTAGGTGAGGCCTACTACACAGATACGCAGTATTTT. Translation gives CASSVGEAYYTDTQYF.

This clonotype was observed a few times. The CDR3: CASKITGLRYEQYF. The CDR3 region has the DNA TGTGCCAGCAAAATTACGGGACTTAGGTACGAGCAGTACTTC. This sequence joins TRBV27 and TRBJ2-7; D possibly corresponds to TRBD2 (6 bases). The V and J ends lost 7 bases and 4 bases respectively, with 17 bases between them. This CDR3 contains 14 residues. From germline, CDR1 is MNHEY and CDR2 SMNVEV (reference sequence).

This clonotype was seen repeatedly, ten times or more. This sequence joins TRBV7-9 and TRBJ1-2; TRBD1 might be the D (6 bases). The ends were cut back, 5 bases at V and 2 bases at J, with 12 bases in the middle. The CDR3 runs 14 residues. Germline values: CDR1 SEHNR, CDR2 FQNEAQ (reference sequence). The CDR3 loop reads CASSGRGGNYGYTF. The CDR3 nucleotides are TGTGCCAGCAGCGGTAGGGGGGGAAACTATGGCTACACCTTC.

This clonotype was found a few times. This rearrangement joins TRBV15 to TRBJ1-1; possibly TRBD1 for D (5 bases). The CDR3 contains 13 residues. The V end was cut by 1 base, the J end by 6 bases, with 9 bases between. In germline, CDR1 is LNHNV, CDR2 YYDKDF (reference sequence). CDR3 residues: CATSRVGAAEAFF. The CDR3 nucleotides read TGTGCCACCAGCAGAGTTGGGGCCGCTGAAGCTTTCTTT. Full variable domain (outside the CDR3, taken from reference TRBV15 and TRBJ1-1): DAMVIQNPRYQVTQFGKPVTLSCSQTLNHNVMYWYQQKSSQAPKLLFHYYDKDFNNEADTPDNFQSRRPNTSFCFLDIRSPGLGDTAMYLCATSRVGAAEAFFGQGTRLTVV.

This chain connects TRBV28 to TRBJ2-7; TRBD1 matches 7 bases. V was pared by 6 bases and J by 2 bases, with 7 bases of the junction left unmatched. CDR1 and CDR2 from the germline V gene are MDHEN and SYDVKM. The CDR3 loop spans 14 amino acids. The CDR3 protein is CASRSRDRPYEQYF. CDR3 bases: TGTGCCAGCAGGTCTCGGGACAGACCCTACGAGCAGTACTTC.

A word on this clonotype: This may arise from a read error, as a much more abundant clone is one base away. V gene TRBV7-6 combines with J gene TRBJ1-1; TRBD1 is a possible D gene (6 bases). Germline-derived CDR1 and CDR2 are SGHVS and FNYEAQ. This CDR3 has 15 amino acids. V lost 4 bases to trimming and J lost 5 bases, with 17 bases between them. CDR3 nucleotides: TGTGCCAGCAGCTCCCCCCAGGGGCCGGAAACTGAAGCTTTCTTT. This codes for CASSSPQGPETEAFF.

Many counts were recorded for this clonotype. The V call is TRBV7-8, the J call TRBJ2-4; 7 bases align to TRBD1. The germline V gene encodes CDR1 SGHVS and CDR2 FQNEAQ. The CDR3 consists of 14 residues. Unmatched junction bases numbered 2, after V lost 5 bases and J lost 1 base. The DNA of the CDR3 is TGTGCCAGCAGCCCGGGACAGGCCAAAAACATTCAGTACTTC. This sequence encodes CASSPGQAKNIQYF. Supplemented by reference TRBV7-8 and TRBJ2-4, the full variable domain reads GAGVSQSPRYKVAKRGQDVALRCDPISGHVSLFWYQQALGQGPEFLTYFQNEAQLDKSGLPSDRFFAERPEGSVSTLKIQRTQQEDSAVYLCASSPGQAKNIQYFGAGTRLSVL.

The chain has TRBV6-5 and TRBJ1-1; D unresolved. V was clipped by 0 bases and J by 6 bases, with 8 bases between them. Germline V lookup: CDR1 MNHEY, CDR2 SVGAGI. This CDR3 comprises 13 residues. CDR3 nucleotide sequence: TGTGCCAGCAGTTACTCCGCTGGATCTGAAGCTTTCTTT. This gives the protein CASSYSAGSEAFF.

This clonotype was observed a handful of times. This chain joins TRBV2 and TRBJ2-3; D remains ambiguous. V gave up 0 bases and J gave up 5 bases, with 15 bases separating them. Germline V CDR1 and CDR2: SNHLY, FYNNEI. This CDR3 comprises 16 residues. CDR3 bases: TGTGCCAGCAGTGAAGCGCTAAGTCTAATAGGAGATACGCAGTATTTT. Protein: CASSEALSLIGDTQYF.

As concerns this clonotype: A read error is likely, as this CDR3 ends without the conserved phenylalanine or tryptophan. This chain connects TRBV27 to TRBJ2-7, with unresolved D. The CDR3 totals 14 residues. The V end was cut by 0 bases, the J end by 1 base, with 7 bases between. CDR1 and CDR2 from the germline V gene are MNHEY and SMNVEV (reference sequence). CDR3 amino acids: CASSLSPDSYEQYY. Written as DNA, the CDR3 is TGTGCCAGCAGTTTATCCCCCGATTCCTACGAGCAGTACTAC.

The chain employs TRBV5-6 and TRBJ1-4, with 9 bases lining up with TRBD1. The germline gives CDR1 SGHDT, CDR2 YYEEEE. Germline trimming cut 3 bases from V and 7 bases from J; bases unmatched to any gene: 10. This CDR3 region has 16 residues. For the CDR3, the DNA is TGTGCCAGCAGCTATGGAGGTGACAGGGGGAGTGAAAAACTGTTTTTT. Translation: CASSYGGDRGSEKLFF.

This clonotype was detected only once. This CDR3 is missing its conserved last phenylalanine or tryptophan, likely due to a read error. V gene TRBV7-9 combines with J gene TRBJ2-1, with 14 nucleotides matching TRBD2. This CDR3 region has 15 residues. From germline, CDR1 is SEHNR and CDR2 FQNEAQ (reference sequence). The CDR3 nucleotides read TGTGCCAGAAGCTTGACTAGCGGGAGGGAGGGTGAGCAGTTCTTA. Residues: CARSLTSGREGEQFL.

This clonotype was seen more than once but under ten times. The chain links TRBV5-4 to TRBJ2-7; TRBD1 matches at 8 bases. Trimming took 3 bases from V and 4 from J; bases not matched to a gene: 12. This CDR3 contains 16 residues. The germline V gene has CDR1 SGHNT and CDR2 YYREEE (reference sequence). CDR3 loop: CASSWGTTGGKYEQYF. CDR3 coding DNA: TGTGCCAGCAGCTGGGGAACTACAGGGGGGAAATACGAGCAGTACTTC.